These 29 T cell receptor beta chains were all obtained from the same sample, sequenced in a study of vaccination effects on CD4 cells after COVID-19. Culture lasted 10 days before CD4+ T cell isolation. As their vaccination, participants received two doses of either BNT162b2 or mRNA-1273. Assay: immunoSEQ multiplex PCR; the TCRdb copy retains only in-frame clones and omits some. Of about 40,000 clones listed, around 73% are singletons. Which antigens these TCRs recognize remains unknown. The sample in question was CD4+ T cells from PBMCs cultured without peptide, obtained after COVID-19 vaccination. The receptors come from a human donor who received a COVID-19 vaccine.

The chain joins TRBV19 to TRBJ1-1, with D possibly being TRBD1 (6 bases). CDR1 is LNHDA and CDR2 is SQIVND in the germline V gene (reference sequence). The V gene lost 8 bases and the J gene lost 0 bases, with 28 bases spanning the gap. The CDR3 loop spans 19 amino acids. CDR3 bases: TGTGCCAGTCCCCCTAGAGTTACGGGGGCGACTCCAATGAACACTGAAGCTTTCTTT. The encoded protein is CASPPRVTGATPMNTEAFF.

The chain links TRBV7-6 to TRBJ2-4; 9 positions match TRBD2. The junction had 9 bases not matched to a gene; V was cut back by 3 bases and J by 0 bases. The germline gives CDR1 SGHVS, CDR2 FNYEAQ. The CDR3 runs to 18 residues. The DNA of the CDR3 is TGTGCCAGCAGCTTGGGCCCCCAGCGGGGGGTAGCCAAAAACATTCAGTACTTC. Translation gives CASSLGPQRGVAKNIQYF.

J is TRBJ2-4 and V is TRBV11-3; 9 positions agree with TRBD1. The CDR3 has 13 residues. The V segment lost 3 bases and the J segment 8 bases; nucleotides outside the gene matches: 2. Germline V CDR1 and CDR2: SGHNT, YENEEA. For the CDR3, the DNA is TGTGCCAGCAGCTTGACAGGGGGGGACATTCAGTACTTC. Protein: CASSLTGGDIQYF.

The chain employs TRBV18 and TRBJ2-3, with D uncertain. V lost 3 bases and J 0 bases, leaving 13 bases between the germline ends. The CDR3 is made up of 16 amino acids. Germline CDR1 is KGHSH and CDR2 is LQKENI. DNA for the CDR3: TGTGCCAGCTCACCGAACCTCCCCTCCAGCACAGATACGCAGTATTTT. Translation gives CASSPNLPSSTDTQYF.

The J gene is TRBJ1-5, the V gene TRBV7-8; D uncertain. Trimming stripped 2 bases from V and 0 bases from J, with 17 bases between. Germline CDR1 and CDR2: SGHVS and FQNEAQ. The CDR3 is 18 residues long. This chain's CDR3 is CASSLIVGGPDSNQPQHF. The CDR3 DNA sequence: TGTGCCAGCAGCTTAATTGTGGGAGGACCCGATAGCAATCAGCCCCAGCATTTT.

The genes are TRBV6-1 and TRBJ1-6; D is undetermined. Trimming cost V 2 bases and J 5 bases, with 13 bases left between them. Per the germline V gene, CDR1 is MNHNS and CDR2 is SASEGT. CDR3 size: 16 residues. The CDR3 protein is CASSESVVLHNSPLHF. CDR3 DNA sequence: TGTGCCAGCAGTGAAAGTGTCGTGCTACATAATTCACCCCTCCACTTT.

This chain uses TRBV11-3 with TRBJ2-2, with 9 positions matching TRBD1. V shed 5 bases, J shed 5 bases, and the junction held 9 bases outside the gene matches. Germline V lookup: CDR1 SGHNT, CDR2 YENEEA. The CDR3 has 16 residues. Written as DNA, the CDR3 is TGTGCCAGCAGCCAGGGTGGGACAGGGCCTACCGGGGAGCTGTTTTTT. Translating it yields CASSQGGTGPTGELFF.

This clone was seen once. The rearrangement joins TRBV2 to TRBJ1-1, with 7 bases that match TRBD1. CDR3 size: 15 residues. The germline V gene has CDR1 SNHLY and CDR2 FYNNEI. Trimming cost V 8 bases and J 1 base; bases outside gene matches: 10. The CDR3 loop reads CASLPDRARNTEAFF. The CDR3 DNA sequence: TGTGCCAGCCTACCAGACAGGGCCCGGAACACTGAAGCTTTCTTT.

This clone was seen only a few times. The rearrangement joins TRBV28 to TRBJ2-7; D remains unclear. The CDR3 extends over 12 amino acids. CDR1 is MDHEN, CDR2 SYDVKM, per germline. V lost 4 bases and J lost 6, with 10 bases in between. CDR3 protein: CASSSHRVEQYF. CDR3 sequence (DNA): TGTGCCAGCAGTTCCCATAGGGTCGAGCAGTACTTC.

The CDR3 is CASSESWPSGILPPTGVTQYF. The CDR3 DNA reads as TGTGCCAGCAGTGAAAGTTGGCCTAGCGGGATCCTTCCCCCCACCGGTGTTACGCAGTATTTT. The chain combines TRBV6-1 with TRBJ2-3; TRBD2 aligns across 9 bases. CDR3 length: 21 amino acids. CDR1 is MNHNS and CDR2 is SASEGT in the germline V gene. V trimming: 2 bases; J trimming: 8 bases; junction bases outside the gene matches: 26.

The chain has TRBV4-1 and TRBJ2-1; the D gene is possibly TRBD2 (6 bases). The CDR3 is made up of 16 amino acids. V was clipped by 1 base and J by 8 bases, with 18 bases between them. Germline values: CDR1 MGHRA, CDR2 YSYEKL. Here the CDR3 DNA reads TGCGCCAGCAGCCAAGTGAATTTACTAGCTTACGATGAGCAGTTCTTC. Translated: CASSQVNLLAYDEQFF.

The chain is built from TRBV18 and TRBJ2-1; TRBD2 matches at 9 bases. V was pared by 0 bases and J by 4 bases, with 16 bases of the junction left unmatched. The length of the CDR3 is 20 residues. Germline V lookup: CDR1 KGHSH, CDR2 LQKENI. The CDR3 DNA reads TGTGCCAGCTCACCACCCACCAACTTCAAGCGGGAGGTTCTGTACAATGAGCAGTTCTTC. It translates to CASSPPTNFKREVLYNEQFF.

This chain uses TRBV10-2 with TRBJ2-5; the D is unclear. CDR1 and CDR2 from the germline V gene are WSHSY and SAAADI. The CDR3 loop spans 15 amino acids. Trimming pared 6 bases from V and 5 bases from J, leaving 19 bases between. CDR3 in amino acids: CASSRVRTPPETQYF. CDR3 sequence (DNA): TGCGCCAGCAGCCGGGTCCGAACTCCTCCCGAGACCCAGTACTTC.

V gene TRBV29-1 combines with J gene TRBJ2-5, with D possibly TRBD1 on 7 matching bases. Between the trimmed V and J ends, which lost 4 bases and 2 bases, there was a span of 14 bases. This CDR3 has 14 amino acids. Germline V gives CDR1 SQVTM, CDR2 ANQGSEA. The CDR3 loop is CSVAPGGQQETQYF. For the CDR3, the DNA is TGCAGCGTTGCCCCAGGGGGGCAACAAGAGACCCAGTACTTC. Drawing the rest from reference TRBV29-1 and TRBJ2-5, the complete variable domain is SAVISQKPSRDICQRGTSLTIQCQVDSQVTMMFWYRQQPGQSLTLIATANQGSEATYESGFVIDKFPISRPNLTFSTLTVSNMSPEDSSIYLCSVAPGGQQETQYFGPGTRLLVL.

A few counts support this clone. CDR3 sequence: CASSQRAYEQFF. The CDR3 DNA sequence: TGTGCCAGCAGCCAGCGGGCATATGAGCAGTTCTTC. This chain links TRBV14 with TRBJ2-1; D might be TRBD2 (5 bases). This CDR3 spans 12 amino acids. Trimming shortened V by 3 bases and J by 8 bases, and 8 bases separated the two germline ends. CDR1 and CDR2 (germline): SGHDN, FVKESK.

The chain couples TRBV10-2 to TRBJ1-1, with no clear D. The CDR3 runs 12 residues. V lost 7 bases to trimming and J lost 8 bases, with 14 bases between them. In germline, CDR1 is WSHSY, CDR2 SAAADI. The CDR3 DNA follows: TGCGCCAGCATTGGAGCGGCGGGAGAAGCTTTCTTT. This gives the protein CASIGAAGEAFF.

The chain uses TRBV5-4 and TRBJ2-7; TRBD2 is a possible D gene (7 bases). Germline CDR1 reads SGHNT; CDR2 reads YYREEE (reference sequence). V lost 4 bases and J 6 bases, leaving 20 bases between the germline ends. The CDR3 runs to 15 residues. CDR3 sequence: CASSLQGGARIEQYF. The CDR3 DNA is TGTGCCAGCAGCCTCCAAGGGGGGGCGCGGATCGAGCAGTACTTC.

The chain is built from TRBV10-2 and TRBJ1-6; no firm D call. CDR3 size: 13 residues. CDR1 WSHSY and CDR2 SAAADI come from the germline V gene. V gave up 0 bases and J gave up 6 bases, with 3 bases separating them. The CDR3, as DNA: TGCGCCAGCAGTGAGTCGATTAATTCACCCCTCCACTTT. Its translation is CASSESINSPLHF.

This chain connects TRBV18 to TRBJ2-1, with D perhaps TRBD2 (6 bases). Trimming pared 6 bases from V and 4 bases from J, leaving 22 bases between. Germline CDR1 reads KGHSH; CDR2 reads LQKENI. The CDR3 contains 17 residues. For the CDR3, the DNA is TGTGCCAGCTCCCTTAATGACCTAGGGACTCAATACAATGAGCAGTTCTTC. Amino acid sequence: CASSLNDLGTQYNEQFF.

J is TRBJ1-1 and V is TRBV3-1 (or the pseudogene TRBV3-2); D gene uncertain. The CDR3 has 11 amino acids. Germline CDR1 and CDR2: LGHDT and YNNKEL (reference sequence). Trimming pared 8 bases from V and 5 bases from J, leaving 9 bases between. The CDR3 DNA is TGTGCCAGCCGACGTGGGACTGAAGCTTTCTTT. Translation: CASRRGTEAFF.

This chain uses TRBV9 with TRBJ2-7; 10 bases align to TRBD2. This CDR3 spans 15 amino acids. Germline V CDR1 and CDR2: SGDLS, YYNGEE. V shed 3 bases, J shed 6 bases, and the junction held 9 bases outside the gene matches. In DNA form, the CDR3 reads TGTGCCAGCAGCGCCGTAGCGGGAGGCGGTCTCGAGCAGTACTTC. Protein sequence: CASSAVAGGGLEQYF.

This clone was seen just once. The rearrangement joins TRBV3-1 (or the pseudogene TRBV3-2) to TRBJ2-5; the match to TRBD2 covers 8 bases. The CDR3 is 14 amino acids. V trimming: 5 bases; J trimming: 5 bases; junction bases outside the gene matches: 7. Looked up from germline, CDR1 is LGHDT and CDR2 is YNNKEL (reference sequence). In DNA, the CDR3 is TGTGCCAGCAGCTTCTTAAGCGGGGGCGAGACCCAGTACTTC. Amino acids: CASSFLSGGETQYF.

The gene calls are TRBV2 and TRBJ2-6; D possibly corresponds to TRBD1 (7 bases). V lost 4 bases to trimming and J lost 17 bases, with 15 bases between them. The length of the CDR3 is 12 residues. The germline V gene encodes CDR1 SNHLY and CDR2 FYNNEI. The CDR3 sequence: CASSVTFRGVTF. The CDR3 DNA reads as TGTGCCAGCAGTGTTACCTTCAGGGGGGTGACTTTC.

The sample holds one count of this clone. This chain connects TRBV29-1 to TRBJ2-5; the match to TRBD2 covers 7 bases. The CDR3 has 11 residues. J gave up 3 bases and V 7 bases, and 2 bases lay outside the gene matches. The germline V gene encodes CDR1 SQVTM and CDR2 ANQGSEA. For the CDR3, the DNA is TGCAGCGGGGGGGGAGAAGAGACCCAGTACTTC. Translation: CSGGGEETQYF. Based on the CDR3 plus reference TRBV29-1 and TRBJ2-5, the full variable domain is SAVISQKPSRDICQRGTSLTIQCQVDSQVTMMFWYRQQPGQSLTLIATANQGSEATYESGFVIDKFPISRPNLTFSTLTVSNMSPEDSSIYLCSGGGEETQYFGPGTRLLVL.

This clone occurred once. The chain joins TRBV14 to TRBJ1-5, with 8 bases fitting TRBD1. CDR1 and CDR2 (germline): SGHDN, FVKESK. The J segment lost 1 base and the V segment lost 1 base, leaving 27 bases of the junction unmatched. This CDR3 comprises 24 residues. The CDR3 bases are TGTGCCAGCAGCCAAGTCCATAATTGCCCTTTGGACAGGGAGGTTACGGACAGCAATCAGCCCCAGCATTTT. As protein: CASSQVHNCPLDREVTDSNQPQHF. The full variable domain, its missing parts supplied by reference TRBV14 and TRBJ1-5, is EAGVTQFPSHSVIEKGQTVTLRCDPISGHDNLYWYRRVMGKEIKFLLHFVKESKQDESGMPNNRFLAERTGGTYSTLKVQPAELEDSGVYFCASSQVHNCPLDREVTDSNQPQHFGDGTRLSIL.

The J gene is TRBJ1-6, the V gene TRBV27, with 9 bases that match TRBD1. J was trimmed by 13 bases and V by 6 bases; bases with no gene match: 16. The CDR3 has 16 residues. Germline V gene lookup returns CDR1 MNHEY and CDR2 SMNVEV (reference sequence). DNA of the CDR3: TGTGCCAGCAGCCCTATGACAGGGGGAAGCGGTGTCCCCCTCCACTTT. It is translated as CASSPMTGGSGVPLHF.

The chain combines TRBV19 with TRBJ2-2, with D possibly TRBD1 on 5 matching bases. The CDR3 has 13 amino acids. V lost 4 bases, J lost 9 bases, and 12 bases lay in between. In germline, CDR1 is LNHDA, CDR2 SQIVND (reference sequence). The CDR3: CASSTRAPRELFF. CDR3 coding DNA: TGTGCCAGTAGTACCAGGGCCCCGCGGGAGCTGTTTTTT.

The chain carries TRBV7-7 and TRBJ2-6, with D hard to call. V was cut by 8 bases and J by 1 base, with 6 bases left in between. The CDR3 sequence is 13 residues long. The germline CDR1 and CDR2 sequences are SSHAT and FNYEAQ (reference sequence). This CDR3 reads CASAESGANVLTF. For the CDR3, the DNA is TGTGCCAGCGCCGAGTCTGGGGCCAACGTCCTGACTTTC.

Remarks on this clone: The junction and the germline gene differ at one end; a read error may be behind it. The V and J genes are TRBV29-1 and TRBJ2-7, with D perhaps TRBD1 or TRBD2 (5 bases each). CDR1 and CDR2 from the germline V gene are SQVTM and ANQGSEA. The CDR3 covers 14 residues. CDR3 in DNA: TGCAGCGTTGAAGGAAACGGAAATACTGGGGGTCGGCACTTC. The encoded protein is CSVEGNGNTGGRHF.